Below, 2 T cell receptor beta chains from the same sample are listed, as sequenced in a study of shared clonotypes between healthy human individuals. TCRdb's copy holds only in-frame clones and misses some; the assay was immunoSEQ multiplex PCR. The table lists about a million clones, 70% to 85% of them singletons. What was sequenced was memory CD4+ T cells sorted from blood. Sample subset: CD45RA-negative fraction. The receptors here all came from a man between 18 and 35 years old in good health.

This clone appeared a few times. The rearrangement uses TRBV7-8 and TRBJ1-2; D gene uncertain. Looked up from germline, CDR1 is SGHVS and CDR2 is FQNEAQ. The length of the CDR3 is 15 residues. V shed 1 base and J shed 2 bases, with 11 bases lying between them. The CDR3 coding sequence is TGTGCCAGCAGCTTAGATGGACCCCTCAACTATGGCTACACCTTC. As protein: CASSLDGPLNYGYTF.

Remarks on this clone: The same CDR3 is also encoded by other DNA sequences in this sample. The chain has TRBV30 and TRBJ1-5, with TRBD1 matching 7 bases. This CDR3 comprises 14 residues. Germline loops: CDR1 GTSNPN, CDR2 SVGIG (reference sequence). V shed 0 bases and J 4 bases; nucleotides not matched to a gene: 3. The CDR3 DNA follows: TGTGCCTGGAGTGTACCACAGGGGAATCAGCCCCAGCATTTT. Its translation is CAWSVPQGNQPQHF. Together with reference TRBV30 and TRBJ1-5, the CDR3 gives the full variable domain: SQTIHQWPATLVQPVGSPLSLECTVEGTSNPNLYWYRQAAGRGLQLLFYSVGIGQISSEVPQNLSASRPQDRQFILSSKKLLLSDSGFYLCAWSVPQGNQPQHFGDGTRLSIL.